Below, 24 T cell receptor beta chains from the same sample are listed, as sequenced in a study of blood T cell repertoires in COVID-19. Data came from immunoSEQ multiplex PCR; TCRdb stores just in-frame clones and leaves some out. Of about 110,000 clones listed, under 90% are singletons. Sequenced input: peripheral blood. The origin of the receptors is a woman in her 50s with acute or convalescent COVID-19.

This clone appeared a single time. The rearrangement uses TRBV7-2 and TRBJ1-5, with D uncertain. This CDR3 region has 15 residues. Germline values: CDR1 SGHTA, CDR2 FQGNSA. V lost 1 base and J lost 2, with 9 bases in between. CDR3 bases: TGTGCCAGCAGCTTAGGCAGGCCGGGCAATCAGCCCCAGCATTTT. It codes for CASSLGRPGNQPQHF.

The chain is built from TRBV5-6 and TRBJ2-4, with 8 bases lining up with TRBD2. CDR3 length: 13 residues. The germline CDR1 and CDR2 sequences are SGHDT and YYEEEE. Losses at the gene ends were 6 bases for V and 6 bases for J; bases not matched to a gene: 5. The DNA for the CDR3 is TGTGCCAGCACGAAACGGGGGGGAAACATTCAGTACTTC. Protein product: CASTKRGGNIQYF.

The chain is built from TRBV18 and TRBJ1-1; D is unresolved. V shed 4 bases and J shed 1 base, with 7 bases lying between them. Germline values: CDR1 KGHSH, CDR2 LQKENI. The CDR3 consists of 13 residues. The CDR3, as DNA: TGTGCCAGCTCACGAACACCGAACACTGAAGCTTTCTTT. Protein sequence: CASSRTPNTEAFF.

This chain connects TRBV28 to TRBJ2-2; D perhaps matches TRBD2 (6 bases). Germline V gene sequence: CDR1 MDHEN, CDR2 SYDVKM. The V and J ends lost 7 bases and 1 base respectively, with 13 bases between them. The CDR3 is 15 residues long. CDR3 loop: CASIPAGLNTGELFF. The CDR3 coding sequence is TGTGCCAGCATCCCGGCGGGGCTGAACACCGGGGAGCTGTTTTTT.

The V gene is TRBV19, the J gene TRBJ1-2; 11 bases are a match to TRBD1. Germline-derived CDR1 and CDR2 are LNHDA and SQIVND (reference sequence). The CDR3 has 17 amino acids. Trimming cost V 1 base and J 5 bases; bases outside gene matches: 9. The CDR3 loop is CASSIGGQGASSYGYTF. CDR3 sequence (DNA): TGTGCCAGTAGTATAGGTGGACAGGGGGCATCATCGTATGGCTACACCTTC.

The chain uses TRBV25-1 and TRBJ1-1; a possible D gene is TRBD1 (6 bases). Per the germline V gene, CDR1 is MGHDK and CDR2 is SYGVNS. V dropped 5 bases and J dropped 6 bases, with 13 bases sitting between them. The CDR3 is 13 amino acids. The CDR3 sequence is CASSYRVGAEAFF. Here the CDR3 DNA reads TGTGCCAGCAGTTACAGGGTGGGGGCTGAAGCTTTCTTT.

This clone was counted a single time. The gene calls are TRBV24-1 and TRBJ2-1; a possible D gene is TRBD2 (5 bases). In germline, CDR1 is KGHDR, CDR2 SFDVKD. V was trimmed by 4 bases and J by 7 bases, leaving 19 bases between them. The CDR3 is made up of 16 amino acids. CDR3 nucleotides: TGTGCCACCAGTGACGTTAGCGCAGGAACCTTGAATGAGCAGTTCTTC. It is translated as CATSDVSAGTLNEQFF.

This chain connects TRBV19 to TRBJ1-5; no clear D. V was shortened by 3 bases and J by 2 bases, with 11 bases between the two germline ends. Germline V gene sequence: CDR1 LNHDA, CDR2 SQIVND (reference sequence). The CDR3 covers 15 residues. CDR3 bases: TGTGCCAGTAGTATTACACCTTCCGGCAATCAGCCCCAGCATTTT. It yields the protein CASSITPSGNQPQHF.

The J gene is TRBJ1-6, the V gene TRBV10-3; D gene uncertain. The germline V gene encodes CDR1 ENHRY and CDR2 SYGVKD. The ends were cut back, 4 bases at V and 5 bases at J, with 6 bases in the middle. The CDR3 spans 13 residues. Written as DNA, the CDR3 is TGTGCCATCAGTGCAAATGATAATTCACCCCTCCACTTT. Protein product: CAISANDNSPLHF.

V usage is TRBV7-2 and J usage is TRBJ1-2, with D perhaps matching TRBD1 (6 bases). CDR1 and CDR2 (germline): SGHTA, FQGNSA. V gave up 3 bases and J gave up 7 bases, with 18 bases separating them. The CDR3 is made up of 15 amino acids. CDR3 region: CASSFSFGQIGGYTF. The CDR3 DNA sequence: TGTGCCAGCAGCTTTTCTTTCGGACAGATAGGTGGCTACACCTTC.

The V gene is TRBV30, the J gene TRBJ1-1, with 10 bases lining up with TRBD1. The CDR3 contains 14 residues. Germline trimming cut 3 bases from V and 1 base from J; bases unmatched to any gene: 2. The V gene's germline CDR1 is GTSNPN and CDR2 SVGIG (reference sequence). The CDR3 is CAWSRDRGNTEAFF. In DNA form, the CDR3 reads TGTGCCTGGAGCCGGGACAGGGGGAACACTGAAGCTTTCTTT.

CDR3 protein: CASSNPGQGMAGTQYF. The CDR3, as DNA: TGTGCCAGCAGCAACCCGGGACAGGGCATGGCCGGGACGCAGTATTTT. This chain uses TRBV7-6 with TRBJ2-3, with TRBD1 matching over 9 bases. Looked up from germline, CDR1 is SGHVS and CDR2 is FNYEAQ. V gave up 5 bases and J gave up 9 bases; unmatched junction bases: 15. This CDR3 contains 16 residues.

This rearrangement joins TRBV18 to TRBJ1-3; the match to TRBD1 covers 10 bases. V lost 3 bases to trimming and J lost 4 bases; unmatched junction nucleotides: 9. CDR1 is KGHSH and CDR2 is LQKENI in the germline V gene. The CDR3 is made up of 17 amino acids. CDR3 sequence: CASSPNRQGAGGNTIYF. The CDR3 bases are TGTGCCAGCTCACCGAACCGACAGGGGGCTGGAGGAAACACCATATATTTT.

This clone was counted at least ten times. The J gene is TRBJ2-2, the V gene TRBV5-6; TRBD1 matches at 9 bases. The CDR3 length is 16 residues. V trimming: 1 base; J trimming: 5 bases; junction bases outside the gene matches: 6. CDR1 and CDR2 from the germline V gene are SGHDT and YYEEEE. For the CDR3, the DNA is TGTGCCAGCAGCTTGTCGACAGGGGGGAGGACCGGGGAGCTGTTTTTT. Translated: CASSLSTGGRTGELFF.

The chain has TRBV28 and TRBJ2-7, with a possible D match to TRBD2 (9 bases). This CDR3 comprises 14 residues. Germline CDR1 reads MDHEN; CDR2 reads SYDVKM. With 8 bases removed from V and 9 bases from J, the gap between germline ends came to 23 bases. This CDR3 reads CASDQGAGGSTQYF. The CDR3 DNA follows: TGTGCCAGCGACCAGGGGGCGGGGGGGAGCACGCAGTACTTC.

The table lists this clone with a few counts. The chain is built from TRBV30 and TRBJ1-2; TRBD1 is a possible D gene (5 bases). The CDR3 totals 11 residues. Germline V CDR1 and CDR2: GTSNPN, SVGIG (reference sequence). Between the trimmed V and J ends, which lost 1 base and 14 bases, there was a span of 14 bases. The CDR3 protein is CAWSAGTPKTF. The CDR3 DNA sequence: TGTGCCTGGAGTGCCGGGACTCCTAAAACCTTC.

The genes are TRBV6-1 and TRBJ1-1; possibly TRBD1 for D (6 bases). V was clipped by 5 bases and J by 5 bases, with 12 bases between them. CDR1 is MNHNS, CDR2 SASEGT, per germline. The CDR3 contains 13 residues. The CDR3 nucleotides are TGTGCCAGCAGTCAGACAGGTTCGACTGAAGCTTTCTTT. Protein: CASSQTGSTEAFF.

The CDR3 spells CASSPQGPYEQYF. The CDR3, as DNA: TGTGCCAGTAGTCCGCAGGGGCCCTACGAGCAGTACTTC. The chain has TRBV19 and TRBJ2-7, with D maybe TRBD1 (6 bases). V lost 5 bases to trimming and J lost 2 bases, with 10 bases between them. The germline V gene encodes CDR1 LNHDA and CDR2 SQIVND (reference sequence). This CDR3 has 13 amino acids.

As DNA, the CDR3 is TGCGCCAGCAGCCGGGACAGCAACTATGGCTACACCTTC. This gives the protein CASSRDSNYGYTF. V gene TRBV5-1 combines with J gene TRBJ1-2; TRBD1 aligns across 7 bases. V dropped 4 bases and J dropped 2; count of bases not matched to a gene: 2. The CDR3 spans 13 residues. Per germline, CDR1 SGHRS and CDR2 YFSETQ.

J is TRBJ1-1 and V is TRBV19; a possible D gene is TRBD1 (6 bases). Deletions cut 8 bases from V and 4 bases from J, with 17 bases between. Germline CDR1 and CDR2: LNHDA and SQIVND (reference sequence). The CDR3 has 14 amino acids. This CDR3 reads CASRGGLGITEAFF. CDR3 sequence (DNA): TGTGCCAGTCGGGGGGGCCTGGGGATCACTGAAGCTTTCTTT.

The chain is built from TRBV6-5 and TRBJ1-5, with D possibly matching TRBD1 (5 bases). Germline CDR1 MNHEY, CDR2 SVGAGI. CDR3 size: 14 residues. Between the trimmed V and J ends, which lost 5 bases and 3 bases, there was a span of 11 bases. CDR3 residues: CASSRQRFNQPQHF. Written as DNA, the CDR3 is TGTGCCAGCAGTCGACAGAGGTTCAATCAGCCCCAGCATTTT.

The chain uses TRBV28 and TRBJ1-2; tentative D call: TRBD1 (5 bases). CDR3 length: 15 amino acids. Germline V CDR1 and CDR2: MDHEN, SYDVKM. Trimming cost V 10 bases and J 0 bases, with 18 bases left between them. CDR3 region: CAITSRGDANYGYTF. CDR3 coding DNA: TGTGCCATCACGAGCCGGGGGGACGCTAACTATGGCTACACCTTC.

The gene calls are TRBV5-1 and TRBJ2-7; 12 nucleotides align to TRBD2. The length of the CDR3 is 17 residues. Germline assignment: CDR1 SGHRS and CDR2 YFSETQ. Losses at the gene ends were 1 base for V and 4 bases for J; bases not matched to a gene: 9. Here the CDR3 DNA reads TGCGCCAGCAGCTTGTCCAGGACTAGCGGGGACCGGTACGAGCAGTACTTC. Residues: CASSLSRTSGDRYEQYF.

The chain has TRBV10-2 and TRBJ1-6, with a possible D match to TRBD1 (5 bases). There are 14 residues in the CDR3. V was pared by 2 bases and J by 7 bases, with 9 bases between. Germline CDR1 is WSHSY and CDR2 is SAAADI. This chain's CDR3 is CASSEQGLNSPLHF. CDR3 bases: TGCGCCAGCAGTGAGCAGGGATTAAATTCACCCCTCCACTTT.